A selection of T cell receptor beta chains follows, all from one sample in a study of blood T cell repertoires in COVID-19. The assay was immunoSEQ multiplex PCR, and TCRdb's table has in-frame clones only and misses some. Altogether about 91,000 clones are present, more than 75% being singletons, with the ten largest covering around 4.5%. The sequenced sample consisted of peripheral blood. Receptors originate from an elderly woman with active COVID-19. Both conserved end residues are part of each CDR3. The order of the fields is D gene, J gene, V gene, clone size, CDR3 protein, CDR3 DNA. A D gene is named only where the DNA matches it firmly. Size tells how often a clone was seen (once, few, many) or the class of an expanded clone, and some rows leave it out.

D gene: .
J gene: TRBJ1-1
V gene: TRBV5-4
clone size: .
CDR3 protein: CASSATHRDTEAFF
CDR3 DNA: TGTGCCAGCAGCGCCACCCACAGGGACACTGAAGCTTTCTTT

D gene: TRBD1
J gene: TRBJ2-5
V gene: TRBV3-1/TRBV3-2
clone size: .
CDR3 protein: CASTPTGESETQYF
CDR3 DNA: TGTGCCAGCACTCCCACAGGGGAATCTGAGACCCAGTACTTC

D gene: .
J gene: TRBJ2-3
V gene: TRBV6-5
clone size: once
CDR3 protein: CASSFDRTTDTQYF
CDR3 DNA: TGTGCCAGCAGCTTCGACAGGACCACAGATACGCAGTATTTT

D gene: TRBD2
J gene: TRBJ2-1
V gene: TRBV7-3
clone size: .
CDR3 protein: CASSGGRAYEQFF
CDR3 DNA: TGTGCCAGCAGCGGCGGGAGGGCCTATGAGCAGTTCTTC

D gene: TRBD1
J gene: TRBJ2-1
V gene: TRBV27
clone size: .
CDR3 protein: CASSSWDRPNEQFF
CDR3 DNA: TGTGCCAGCAGTAGCTGGGACAGGCCTAATGAGCAGTTCTTC

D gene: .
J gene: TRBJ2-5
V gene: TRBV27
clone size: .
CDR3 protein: CASSLSRLSETQYF
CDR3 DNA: TGTGCCAGCAGTTTATCCCGGTTGAGCGAGACCCAGTACTTC

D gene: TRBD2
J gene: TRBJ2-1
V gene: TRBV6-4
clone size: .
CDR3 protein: CATAITSGGYNEQFF
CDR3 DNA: TGTGCCACCGCAATTACTAGCGGGGGCTACAATGAGCAGTTCTTC

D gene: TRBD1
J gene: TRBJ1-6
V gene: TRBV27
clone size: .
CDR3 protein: CASSPQRTGDRLYNSPLHF
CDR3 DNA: TGTGCCAGCAGTCCCCAGCGGACAGGGGACCGACTATATAATTCACCCCTCCACTTT

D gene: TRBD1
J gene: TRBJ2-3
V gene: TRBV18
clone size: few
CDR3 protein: CASSPLGQGTDTQYF
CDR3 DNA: TGTGCCAGCTCACCGCTAGGACAGGGCACAGATACGCAGTATTTT

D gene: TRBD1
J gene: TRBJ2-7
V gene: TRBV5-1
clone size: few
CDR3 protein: CASSMDRGGQYF
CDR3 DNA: TGCGCCAGCAGCATGGACAGGGGGGGACAGTACTTC

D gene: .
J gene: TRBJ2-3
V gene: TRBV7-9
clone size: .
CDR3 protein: CASSLARPSASTDTQYF
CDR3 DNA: TGTGCCAGCAGCTTAGCGAGGCCCAGTGCTAGCACAGATACGCAGTATTTT

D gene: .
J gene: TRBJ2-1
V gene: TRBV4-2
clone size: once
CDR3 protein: CASSQGRLGYNEQFF
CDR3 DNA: TGTGCCAGCAGCCAAGGGAGACTAGGATACAATGAGCAGTTCTTC

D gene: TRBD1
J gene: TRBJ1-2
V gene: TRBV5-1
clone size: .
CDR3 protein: CASSPMPGGGYTF
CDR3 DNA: TGCGCCAGCAGCCCAATGCCAGGGGGCGGCTACACCTTC

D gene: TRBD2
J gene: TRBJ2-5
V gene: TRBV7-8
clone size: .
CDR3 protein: CASSFSNSGSETQYF
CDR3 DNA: TGTGCCAGCAGCTTCAGTAATAGCGGGAGTGAGACCCAGTACTTC

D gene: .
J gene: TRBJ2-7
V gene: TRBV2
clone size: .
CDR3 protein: CASSEDSFYEQYF
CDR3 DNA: TGTGCCAGCAGTGAAGACTCCTTCTACGAGCAGTACTTC

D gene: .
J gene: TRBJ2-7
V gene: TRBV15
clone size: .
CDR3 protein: CATSRDLRRSSYEQYF
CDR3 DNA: TGTGCCACCAGCAGAGATCTCCGGAGGAGCTCCTACGAGCAGTACTTC

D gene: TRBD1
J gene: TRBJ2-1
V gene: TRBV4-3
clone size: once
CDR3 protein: CASSRTQGNEQFF
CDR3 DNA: TGCGCCAGCAGCCGGACACAGGGGAATGAGCAGTTCTTC

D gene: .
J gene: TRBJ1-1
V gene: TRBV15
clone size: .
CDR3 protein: CATSRRGGGTEAFF
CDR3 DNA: TGTGCCACCAGCAGAAGGGGAGGGGGGACTGAAGCTTTCTTT

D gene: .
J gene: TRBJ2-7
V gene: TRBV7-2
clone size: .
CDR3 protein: CASSLVTGGFYEQYF
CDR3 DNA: TGTGCCAGCAGCTTGGTGACGGGCGGGTTCTACGAGCAGTACTTC

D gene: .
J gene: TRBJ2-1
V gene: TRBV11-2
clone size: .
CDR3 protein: CASSLDSLNEQFF
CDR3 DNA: TGTGCCAGCAGCTTGGACTCCCTCAATGAGCAGTTCTTC

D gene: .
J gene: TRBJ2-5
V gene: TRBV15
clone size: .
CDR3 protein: CATSSVGRERGTQYF
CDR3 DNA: TGTGCCACCAGCAGCGTTGGACGGGAAAGAGGGACCCAGTACTTC

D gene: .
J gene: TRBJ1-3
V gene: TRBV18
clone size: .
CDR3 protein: CASSPGSGSSGNTIYF
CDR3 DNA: TGTGCCAGCTCACCGGGCAGTGGGAGCTCTGGAAACACCATATATTTT

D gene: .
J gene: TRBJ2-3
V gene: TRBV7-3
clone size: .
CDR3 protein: CASSLSPARTDTQYF
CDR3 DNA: TGTGCCAGCAGCTTAAGTCCCGCGCGCACAGATACGCAGTATTTT

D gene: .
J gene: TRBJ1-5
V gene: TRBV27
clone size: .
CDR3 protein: CARSNSNQPQHF
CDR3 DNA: TGTGCCAGGTCAAATAGCAATCAGCCCCAGCATTTT

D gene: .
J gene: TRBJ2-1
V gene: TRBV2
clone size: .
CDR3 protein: CAGKSGPREQFF
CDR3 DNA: TGTGCCGGTAAGAGCGGTCCCCGGGAGCAGTTCTTC

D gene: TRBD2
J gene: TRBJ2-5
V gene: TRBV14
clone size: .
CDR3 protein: CASSPGLQETQYF
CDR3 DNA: TGTGCCAGCAGCCCGGGACTACAAGAGACCCAGTACTTC

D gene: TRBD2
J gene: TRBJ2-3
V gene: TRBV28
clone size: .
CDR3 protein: CASSFSSRGGTDTQYF
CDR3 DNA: TGTGCCAGCAGTTTCTCTAGCCGGGGGGGAACAGATACGCAGTATTTT

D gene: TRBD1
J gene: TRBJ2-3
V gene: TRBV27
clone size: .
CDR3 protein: CASSHGQGKVTDTQYF
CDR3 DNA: TGTGCCAGCAGCCACGGACAGGGGAAGGTGACAGATACGCAGTATTTT

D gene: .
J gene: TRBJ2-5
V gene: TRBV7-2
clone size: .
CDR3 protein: CASSLYVGGGETQYF
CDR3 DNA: TGTGCCAGCAGCTTATACGTGGGAGGAGGAGAGACCCAGTACTTC

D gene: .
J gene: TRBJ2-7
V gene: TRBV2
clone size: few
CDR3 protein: CASTSSYEQYF
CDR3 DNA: TGTGCCAGCACTAGTTCCTACGAGCAGTACTTC

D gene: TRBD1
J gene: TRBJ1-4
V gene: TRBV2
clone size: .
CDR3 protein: CASSDLQGAGEKLFF
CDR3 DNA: TGTGCCAGCAGTGATTTACAGGGGGCGGGGGAAAAACTGTTTTTT

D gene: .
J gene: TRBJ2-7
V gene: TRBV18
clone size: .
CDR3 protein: CASSPQTDSYEQYF
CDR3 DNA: TGTGCCAGCTCACCGCAGACAGATTCCTACGAGCAGTACTTC

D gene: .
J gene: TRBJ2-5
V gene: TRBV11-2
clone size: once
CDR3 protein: CASSLQQETQYF
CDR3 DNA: TGTGCCAGCAGCTTACAGCAAGAGACCCAGTACTTC

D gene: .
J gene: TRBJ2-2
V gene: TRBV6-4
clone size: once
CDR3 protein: CASSEQLNTGELFF
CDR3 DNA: TGTGCCAGCAGTGAACAGCTTAACACCGGGGAGCTGTTTTTT

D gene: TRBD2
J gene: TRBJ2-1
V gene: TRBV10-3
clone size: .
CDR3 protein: CAISPTLGASGEGEQFF
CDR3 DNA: TGTGCCATCAGTCCTACCCTGGGGGCTAGCGGGGAAGGGGAGCAGTTCTTC

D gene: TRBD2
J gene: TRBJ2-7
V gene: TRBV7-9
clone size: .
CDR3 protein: CASSLALGTSDYEQYF
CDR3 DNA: TGTGCCAGCAGCTTAGCCCTAGGGACTAGCGACTACGAGCAGTACTTC

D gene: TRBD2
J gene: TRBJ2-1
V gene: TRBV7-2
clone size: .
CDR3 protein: CASSPPGGREQFF
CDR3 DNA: TGTGCCAGCAGCCCCCCGGGCGGGAGGGAGCAGTTCTTC

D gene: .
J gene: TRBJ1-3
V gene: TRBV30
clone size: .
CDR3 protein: CAWRKSRVRSGNTIYF
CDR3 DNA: TGTGCCTGGAGAAAATCCAGGGTTAGATCTGGAAACACCATATATTTT

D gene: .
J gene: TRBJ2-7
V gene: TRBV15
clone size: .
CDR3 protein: CATSRDLRLGAYEQYF
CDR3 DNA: TGTGCCACCAGCAGAGATCTGCGGCTAGGAGCCTACGAGCAGTACTTC

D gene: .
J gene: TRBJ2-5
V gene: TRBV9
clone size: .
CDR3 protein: CASSRTTTPQETQYF
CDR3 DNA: TGTGCCAGCAGTAGAACGACTACTCCGCAAGAGACCCAGTACTTC

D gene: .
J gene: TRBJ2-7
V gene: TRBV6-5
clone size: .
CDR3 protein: CATSGVKAYEQYF
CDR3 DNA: TGTGCCACCTCGGGGGTAAAAGCCTACGAGCAGTACTTC

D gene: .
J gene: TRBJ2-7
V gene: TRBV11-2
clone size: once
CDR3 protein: CASSLDRTAPYEQYF
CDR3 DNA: TGTGCCAGCAGCTTAGATAGGACTGCTCCTTATGAGCAGTACTTC

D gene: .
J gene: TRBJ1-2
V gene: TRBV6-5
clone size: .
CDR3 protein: CASSYSRGGGYTF
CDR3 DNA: TGTGCCAGCAGTTACTCGAGGGGGGGTGGCTACACCTTC

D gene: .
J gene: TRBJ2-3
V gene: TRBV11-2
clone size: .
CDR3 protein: CASRSGGTDTQYF
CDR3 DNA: TGTGCCAGCAGGTCAGGGGGCACAGATACGCAGTATTTT

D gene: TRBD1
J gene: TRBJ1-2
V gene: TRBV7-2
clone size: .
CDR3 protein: CASSLVLPPGGFGYTF
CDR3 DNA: TGTGCCAGCAGCTTAGTACTTCCGCCAGGGGGCTTTGGCTACACCTTC

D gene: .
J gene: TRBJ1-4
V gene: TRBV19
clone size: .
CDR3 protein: CASSPRDGHRGEKLFF
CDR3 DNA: TGTGCCAGTAGCCCTCGAGATGGTCATCGAGGGGAAAAACTGTTTTTT

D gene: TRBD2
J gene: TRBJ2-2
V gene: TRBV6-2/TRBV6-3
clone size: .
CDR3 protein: CASSHPRGLAGLTGELFF
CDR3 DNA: TGTGCCAGCAGTCACCCCAGGGGACTAGCGGGACTTACCGGGGAGCTGTTTTTT

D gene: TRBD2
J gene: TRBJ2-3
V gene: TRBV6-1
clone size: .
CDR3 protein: CASSEGGSGGDTQYF
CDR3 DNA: TGTGCCAGCAGTGAAGGGGGTAGCGGGGGAGATACGCAGTATTTT

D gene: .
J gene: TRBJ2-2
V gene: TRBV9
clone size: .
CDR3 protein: CASSVAGSTPGELFF
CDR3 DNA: TGTGCCAGCAGCGTAGCGGGATCCACCCCCGGGGAGCTGTTTTTT

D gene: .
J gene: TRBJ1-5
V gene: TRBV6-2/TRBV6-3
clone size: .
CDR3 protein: CASSYSAGAQGNQPQHF
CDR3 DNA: TGTGCCAGCAGTTACTCGGCAGGGGCTCAGGGCAATCAGCCCCAGCATTTT

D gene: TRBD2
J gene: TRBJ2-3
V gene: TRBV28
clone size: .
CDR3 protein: CASSTSGHRTDTQYF
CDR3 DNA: TGTGCCAGCAGCACTAGCGGGCACCGTACAGATACGCAGTATTTT

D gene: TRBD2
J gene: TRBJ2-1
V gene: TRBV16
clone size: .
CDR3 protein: CASSQERGNEQFF
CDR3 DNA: TGTGCCAGCAGCCAAGAGCGGGGGAATGAGCAGTTCTTC